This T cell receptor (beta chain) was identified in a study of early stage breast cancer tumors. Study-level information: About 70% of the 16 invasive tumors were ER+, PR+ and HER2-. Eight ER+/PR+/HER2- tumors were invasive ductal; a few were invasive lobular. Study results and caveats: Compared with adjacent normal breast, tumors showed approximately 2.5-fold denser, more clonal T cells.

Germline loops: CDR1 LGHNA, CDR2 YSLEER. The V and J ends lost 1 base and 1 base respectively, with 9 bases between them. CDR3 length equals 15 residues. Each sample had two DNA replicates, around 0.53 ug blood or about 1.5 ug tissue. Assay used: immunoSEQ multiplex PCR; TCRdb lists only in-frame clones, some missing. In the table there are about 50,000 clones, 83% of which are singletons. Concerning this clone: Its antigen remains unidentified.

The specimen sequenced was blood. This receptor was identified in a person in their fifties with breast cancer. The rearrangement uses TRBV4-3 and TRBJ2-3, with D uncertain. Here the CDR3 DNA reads TGCGCCAGCAGCCAAGGGCAACCAGGCACAGATACGCAGTATTTT. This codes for CASSQGQPGTDTQYF.